These T cell receptor beta chains were read from a single sample in a study of CD4 T cells in relation to SARS-CoV-2 and coronaviruses. What these receptors recognize is not known. Sequencing was performed with immunoSEQ multiplex PCR; in TCRdb, only in-frame clones are kept and a portion is missing. Of over 35,000 clones listed, under 85% are singletons. Material for sequencing was memory CD4+ T cells from PBMCs, cultured in vitro. Receptor source: an adult with COVID-19. Each CDR3 is given without its conserved first and last residue. Each record gives: clone size, J gene, V gene, CDR3 protein. The size entry is marked missing in some rows and otherwise reads once, few, many or a size class.

-	TRBJ2-5	TRBV24-1	ATSGPGTSTETQY
once	TRBJ1-2	TRBV6-5	ATSSYGYT
-	TRBJ1-4	TRBV30	AWSVGRGGEKLF
-	TRBJ2-2	TRBV5-6	ASSPTWGSANTGELF
-	TRBJ2-1	TRBV9	ASSFGQGEVGQF
-	TRBJ2-1	TRBV7-3	ASSLEGAVYNEQF
once	TRBJ2-5	TRBV11-2	ASSRTGGAGQETQY
-	TRBJ2-7	TRBV7-8	ASSLASGGSSYEQY
-	TRBJ2-3	TRBV20-1	SASTDTQY
-	TRBJ2-1	TRBV11-3	ASSLGSGSFNGDEQF